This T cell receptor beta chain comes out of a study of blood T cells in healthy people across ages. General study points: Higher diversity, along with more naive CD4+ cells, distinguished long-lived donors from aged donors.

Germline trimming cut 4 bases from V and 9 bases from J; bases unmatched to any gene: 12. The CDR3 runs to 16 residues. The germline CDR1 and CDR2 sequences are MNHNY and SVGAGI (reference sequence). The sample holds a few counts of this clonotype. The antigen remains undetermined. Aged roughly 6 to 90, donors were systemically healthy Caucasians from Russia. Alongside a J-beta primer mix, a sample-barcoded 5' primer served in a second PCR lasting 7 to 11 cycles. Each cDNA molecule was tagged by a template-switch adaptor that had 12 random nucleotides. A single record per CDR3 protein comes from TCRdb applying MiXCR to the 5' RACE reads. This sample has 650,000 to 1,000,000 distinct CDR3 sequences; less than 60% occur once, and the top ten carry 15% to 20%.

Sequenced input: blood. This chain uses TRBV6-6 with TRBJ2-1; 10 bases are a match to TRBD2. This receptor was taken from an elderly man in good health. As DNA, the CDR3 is TGTGCCAGCAGTTCCTCAGCGGGAGGGCCCTCTATTGAGCAGTTCTTC. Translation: CASSSSAGGPSIEQFF.